The 25 T cell receptor beta chains listed next were all sequenced from one sample in a study of control samples from healthy donors and cancer patients. The data were produced by immunoSEQ multiplex PCR, yet TCRdb's version contains in-frame clones alone and is incomplete. The sample records some 74,000 clones, 70% to 90% being singletons. The sample was blood. Receptors were obtained from a woman aged 50 to 60 in good health.

This sequence joins TRBV5-1 and TRBJ2-3; unclear D gene. V was trimmed by 0 bases and J by 0 bases, leaving 8 bases between them. Germline V gene sequence: CDR1 SGHRS, CDR2 YFSETQ. The CDR3 contains 15 residues. In nucleotides, the CDR3 is TGCGCCAGCAGCTTGGGGTACACCAGCACAGATACGCAGTATTTT. This gives the protein CASSLGYTSTDTQYF.

The chain is built from TRBV7-9 and TRBJ2-2; the D gene is possibly TRBD1 (5 bases). The CDR3 has 14 amino acids. Trimming shortened V by 5 bases and J by 4 bases, and 11 bases separated the two germline ends. Germline CDR1 and CDR2: SEHNR and FQNEAQ (reference sequence). The chain's CDR3 is CASSPPQGTGELFF. Written as DNA, the CDR3 is TGTGCCAGCAGCCCACCCCAGGGCACCGGGGAGCTGTTTTTT.

V and J are TRBV24-1 and TRBJ1-1; D remains unclear. Germline CDR1 and CDR2: KGHDR and SFDVKD. CDR3 length: 14 residues. Deletions cut 4 bases from V and 4 bases from J, with 12 bases between. The CDR3 protein is CATSDGGRPTEAFF. CDR3 coding DNA: TGTGCCACCAGTGACGGAGGGCGCCCCACTGAAGCTTTCTTT.

The chain combines TRBV5-4 with TRBJ2-5; maybe TRBD1 (6 bases). Germline V lookup: CDR1 SGHNT, CDR2 YYREEE (reference sequence). This CDR3 is built from 13 residues. V was shortened by 6 bases and J by 1 base, with 10 bases between the two germline ends. The CDR3 region has the DNA TGTGCCAGCAAGACCAGGGGCCAAGAGACCCAGTACTTC. The encoded protein is CASKTRGQETQYF.

J is TRBJ1-1 and V is TRBV6-5; D may be TRBD1 (5 bases). This CDR3 contains 11 residues. Germline V gene sequence: CDR1 MNHEY, CDR2 SVGAGI. Deletions cut 11 bases from V and 11 bases from J, with 18 bases between. CDR3 amino acids: CALLGTLLAFF. The CDR3 region has the DNA TGTGCCTTACTGGGGACCCTGCTTGCTTTCTTT.

This rearrangement joins TRBV7-2 to TRBJ2-7, with 8 bases that match TRBD2. V was clipped by 0 bases and J by 4 bases; unmatched bases: 5. CDR1 and CDR2 (germline): SGHTA, FQGNSA. The CDR3 consists of 15 residues. The CDR3: CASSLAVLAGYEQYF. The CDR3 nucleotides read TGTGCCAGCAGCTTAGCGGTTTTAGCGGGATACGAGCAGTACTTC.

This clone was seen a handful of times. V and J are TRBV6-5 and TRBJ2-7; 11 nucleotides match TRBD1. The CDR3 is 13 residues long. CDR1 MNHEY and CDR2 SVGAGI come from the germline V gene. V lost 6 bases and J lost 5; bases outside the gene matches: 3. This chain's CDR3 is CASRLDRGHEQYF. The CDR3 nucleotides are TGTGCCAGCAGATTGGACAGGGGGCACGAGCAGTACTTC.

This clone was observed a single time. This chain joins TRBV7-2 and TRBJ2-7; no definite D call. Germline V CDR1 and CDR2: SGHTA, FQGNSA. This CDR3 contains 14 residues. V gave up 4 bases and J gave up 6 bases, with 16 bases separating them. CDR3 region: CASSSRWEGTEQYF. CDR3 coding DNA: TGTGCCAGCAGCTCGCGGTGGGAAGGCACCGAGCAGTACTTC.

This chain uses TRBV30 with TRBJ1-1; no clear D gene. The germline V gene has CDR1 GTSNPN and CDR2 SVGIG (reference sequence). V lost 0 bases, J lost 4 bases, and 15 bases lay in between. The CDR3 length is 15 residues. For the CDR3, the DNA is TGTGCCTGGAGTGTACCCGGGATCGAGGGCACTGAAGCTTTCTTT. Protein: CAWSVPGIEGTEAFF.

J is TRBJ1-4 and V is TRBV7-9, with a possible D match to TRBD1 (5 bases). Germline CDR1 is SEHNR and CDR2 is FQNEAQ (reference sequence). V lost 5 bases and J lost 8, with 18 bases in between. The CDR3 length is 15 residues. CDR3 sequence reads: CASSTQVAGNEKLFF. The CDR3 DNA follows: TGTGCCAGCAGCACCCAGGTAGCAGGGAACGAAAAACTGTTTTTT.

This rearrangement joins TRBV4-1 to TRBJ1-4; D not resolved. CDR1 is MGHRA and CDR2 is YSYEKL in the germline V gene. Deletions cut 2 bases from V and 4 bases from J, with 14 bases between. The CDR3 contains 16 residues. The chain's CDR3 is CASSQNPGPINEKLFF. CDR3 bases: TGCGCCAGCAGCCAAAACCCCGGACCGATTAATGAAAAACTGTTTTTT.

The J gene is TRBJ1-1, the V gene TRBV6-5; 9 bases fit TRBD1. The CDR3 is 15 residues long. Germline V gene sequence: CDR1 MNHEY, CDR2 SVGAGI. J gave up 4 bases and V 0 bases, and 3 bases lay outside the gene matches. The CDR3 DNA reads TGTGCCAGCAGTTACTCGGGACAGGGTCGCACTGAAGCTTTCTTT. It codes for CASSYSGQGRTEAFF.

The chain couples TRBV15 to TRBJ1-5; D is unclear. This CDR3 contains 15 residues. The germline V gene encodes CDR1 LNHNV and CDR2 YYDKDF (reference sequence). V was shortened by 9 bases and J by 3 bases, with 18 bases between the two germline ends. The CDR3 protein is CATSRGVGYNQPQHF. The CDR3 region has the DNA TGTGCCACGAGTCGGGGAGTAGGTTACAATCAGCCCCAGCATTTT.

The J gene is TRBJ1-2, the V gene TRBV2; 8 positions match TRBD1. This CDR3 is 13 amino acids long. Germline CDR1 and CDR2: SNHLY and FYNNEI. J gave up 5 bases and V 3 bases, and 2 bases lay outside the gene matches. Written as DNA, the CDR3 is TGTGCCAGCAGTGACAGGGGGCGTTATGGCTACACCTTC. Translating it yields CASSDRGRYGYTF.

The chain combines TRBV9 with TRBJ2-1, with D perhaps matching TRBD1 (6 bases). There are 15 residues in the CDR3. The germline gives CDR1 SGDLS, CDR2 YYNGEE. The V end lost 6 bases, the J end lost 8 bases, and 21 bases lay between the germline ends. The CDR3 bases are TGTGCCAGCACCAAAGAGGGGGTACAGGGCTATGAGCAGTTCTTC. Its translation is CASTKEGVQGYEQFF.

The V gene is TRBV2, the J gene TRBJ2-3, with 14 bases lining up with TRBD2. The CDR3 has 14 amino acids. The germline CDR1 and CDR2 sequences are SNHLY and FYNNEI. J lost 5 bases, V lost 9 bases, and 4 bases had no gene match. The CDR3 coding sequence is TGTGCCAGACAGGGACTAGCGGGAGAAGATACGCAGTATTTT. Encoded protein: CARQGLAGEDTQYF.

Turning to this clone: The sample contains more than one DNA sequence encoding this CDR3. The chain recombines TRBV3-1 (or the pseudogene TRBV3-2) with TRBJ1-3, with no clear D. Germline V gene sequence: CDR1 LGHDT, CDR2 YNNKEL (reference sequence). Trimming removed 0 bases at V and 0 bases at J, with 9 bases between. The CDR3 contains 16 residues. For the CDR3, the DNA is TGTGCCAGCAGCCAAGACCCCACGATCTCTGGAAACACCATATATTTT. Its translation: CASSQDPTISGNTIYF.

This clone was picked up one time. Here the CDR3 DNA reads TGTGCCAGCACTCGAGGGGGCAGTAACACTGAAGCTTTCTTT. This sequence encodes CASTRGGSNTEAFF. The chain couples TRBV6-5 to TRBJ1-1; 7 nucleotides align to TRBD1. CDR3 length equals 14 residues. Germline V gene lookup returns CDR1 MNHEY and CDR2 SVGAGI. After removal of 7 bases from V and 2 bases from J, the junction contained 7 bases not matched to a gene.

The V gene is TRBV30, the J gene TRBJ1-1; the D is unclear. Germline loops: CDR1 GTSNPN, CDR2 SVGIG (reference sequence). There are 14 residues in the CDR3. V shed 1 base and J shed 4 bases, with 13 bases lying between them. CDR3 DNA sequence: TGTGCCTGGAGTGGGTCCCCCCAAATCACTGAAGCTTTCTTT. Amino acids: CAWSGSPQITEAFF.

The chain uses TRBV9 and TRBJ2-3, with 7 bases fitting TRBD2. In germline, CDR1 is SGDLS, CDR2 YYNGEE. The ends lost 4 bases at V and 4 bases at J; junction bases unmatched: 15. This CDR3 comprises 17 residues. CDR3 in amino acids: CASSLGRWRADADTQYF. The CDR3 bases are TGTGCCAGCAGCCTCGGGAGGTGGCGGGCTGATGCAGATACGCAGTATTTT.

The genes are TRBV5-1 and TRBJ1-3; TRBD1 matches 7 bases. The length of the CDR3 is 14 residues. From germline, CDR1 is SGHRS and CDR2 YFSETQ. Unmatched junction bases numbered 4, after V lost 3 bases and J lost 4 bases. CDR3 sequence: CASSSGTEGNTIYF. The DNA for the CDR3 is TGCGCCAGCAGCTCGGGGACAGAGGGAAACACCATATATTTT.

This rearrangement joins TRBV5-1 to TRBJ2-2, with 10 nucleotides matching TRBD1. The ends lost 4 bases at V and 6 bases at J; junction bases unmatched: 3. CDR1 and CDR2 (germline): SGHRS, YFSETQ. This CDR3 spans 14 amino acids. CDR3: CASSPGQGPGELFF. The CDR3 DNA follows: TGCGCCAGCAGCCCGGGACAGGGGCCCGGGGAGCTGTTTTTT.

The genes are TRBV19 and TRBJ1-1, with TRBD1 as a possible D gene (6 bases). The germline gives CDR1 LNHDA, CDR2 SQIVND (reference sequence). This CDR3 is 14 amino acids long. V was pared by 3 bases and J by 4 bases, with 12 bases between. CDR3 coding DNA: TGTGCCAGTAGTATCGGGGGCGCGGGCACTGAAGCTTTCTTT. It is translated as CASSIGGAGTEAFF.

V is TRBV2 and J is TRBJ2-5; the D call may be TRBD1 or TRBD2 (6 bases each). CDR1 and CDR2 (germline): SNHLY, FYNNEI. Trimming pared 6 bases from V and 3 bases from J, leaving 17 bases between. CDR3 length equals 15 residues. CDR3 nucleotide sequence: TGTGCCAGCAGGTTAATACAGGGAGGAGAAGAGACCCAGTACTTC. Residues: CASRLIQGGEETQYF.

This chain uses TRBV12-3 or TRBV12-4 with TRBJ1-5; D uncertain. Between the trimmed V and J ends, which lost 5 bases and 5 bases, there was a span of 10 bases. CDR3 length: 13 amino acids. Written as DNA, the CDR3 is TGTGCCAGCAGTCCCCAGGAGTATCAGCCCCAGCATTTT. Its protein product is CASSPQEYQPQHF.